The 4 T cell receptor beta chains below come from one sample, sequenced in a study of T-cell memory formation after mild COVID-19. TCRdb fed the 5' RACE reads into MiXCR, producing one record per CDR3 protein. The top ten hold around 9.2% of the sample, which has around 470,000 distinct CDR3 sequences, about 20% seen once. The specimen was PBMCs or a T cell subset sorted from them (not recorded which). Source of these receptors: an adult woman who had mild COVID-19 (a few samples of this study predate the infection). Cell type and time point are not known.

This clonotype was recorded a few times. The rearrangement links TRBV27 to TRBJ2-1; 7 bases fit TRBD2. The V gene's germline CDR1 is MNHEY and CDR2 SMNVEV (reference sequence). V trimming: 6 bases; J trimming: 2 bases; junction bases outside the gene matches: 4. This CDR3 comprises 14 residues. CDR3 bases: TGTGCCAGCAGAACCGGGAGGCCCTACAATGAGCAGTTCTTC. This gives the protein CASRTGRPYNEQFF.

The chain is built from TRBV19 and TRBJ2-2; D uncertain. CDR1 and CDR2 (germline): LNHDA, SQIVND (reference sequence). V was clipped by 3 bases and J by 1 base, with 3 bases between them. There are 13 residues in the CDR3. CDR3 nucleotide sequence: TGTGCCAGTAGTATGTTGAACACCGGGGAGCTGTTTTTT. Protein sequence: CASSMLNTGELFF.

Regarding this clonotype: The junction departs from the called germline gene at one end, perhaps through a read error. This chain links TRBV6-5 with TRBJ1-5; tentatively, D is TRBD1 (6 bases). This CDR3 is built from 12 residues. Germline loops: CDR1 MNHEY, CDR2 SVGAGI. The CDR3 DNA follows: TGTGCCAGCAGTTCAGGCGGGGGCGGAATGTATTTT. Its protein product is CASSSGGGGMYF.

This clonotype was counted between two and nine times. The chain couples TRBV6-5 to TRBJ2-7; 10 bases agree with TRBD2. Germline loops: CDR1 MNHEY, CDR2 SVGAGI. V was clipped by 2 bases and J by 2 bases; unmatched bases: 3. The CDR3 extends over 15 amino acids. CDR3 amino acids: CASSYGLAGAYEQYF. DNA of the CDR3: TGTGCCAGCAGTTACGGGCTAGCGGGAGCCTACGAGCAGTACTTC.